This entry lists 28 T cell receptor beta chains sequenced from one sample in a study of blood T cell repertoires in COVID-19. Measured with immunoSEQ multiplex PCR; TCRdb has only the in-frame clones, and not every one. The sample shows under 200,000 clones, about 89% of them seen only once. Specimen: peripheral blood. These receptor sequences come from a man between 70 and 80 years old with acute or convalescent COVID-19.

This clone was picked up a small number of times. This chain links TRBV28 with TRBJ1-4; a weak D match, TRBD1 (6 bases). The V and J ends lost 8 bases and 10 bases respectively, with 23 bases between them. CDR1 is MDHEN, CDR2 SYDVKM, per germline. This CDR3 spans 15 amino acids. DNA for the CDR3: TGTGCCAGCCGCCGACTTGGACAGCCCCACTCAAAACTGTTTTTT. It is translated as CASRRLGQPHSKLFF.

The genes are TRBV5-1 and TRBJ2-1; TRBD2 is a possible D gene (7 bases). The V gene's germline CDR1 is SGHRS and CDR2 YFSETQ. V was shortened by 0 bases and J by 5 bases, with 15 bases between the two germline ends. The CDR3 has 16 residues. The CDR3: CASSLAGRGADNEQFF. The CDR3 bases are TGCGCCAGCAGCTTGGCCGGACGGGGGGCGGACAATGAGCAGTTCTTC.

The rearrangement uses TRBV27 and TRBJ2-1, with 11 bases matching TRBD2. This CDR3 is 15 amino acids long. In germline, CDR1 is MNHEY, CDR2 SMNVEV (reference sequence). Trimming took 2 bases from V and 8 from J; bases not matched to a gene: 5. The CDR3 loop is CASSLGSGGGDEQFF. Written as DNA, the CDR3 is TGTGCCAGCAGTTTAGGTAGCGGGGGGGGAGATGAGCAGTTCTTC.

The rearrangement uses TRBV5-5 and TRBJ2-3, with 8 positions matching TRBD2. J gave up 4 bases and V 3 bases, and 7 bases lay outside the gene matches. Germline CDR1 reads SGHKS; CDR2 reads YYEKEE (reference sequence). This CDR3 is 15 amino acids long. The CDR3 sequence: CASSSGLAGPDTQYF. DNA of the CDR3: TGTGCCAGCAGCTCCGGACTAGCAGGGCCAGATACGCAGTATTTT.

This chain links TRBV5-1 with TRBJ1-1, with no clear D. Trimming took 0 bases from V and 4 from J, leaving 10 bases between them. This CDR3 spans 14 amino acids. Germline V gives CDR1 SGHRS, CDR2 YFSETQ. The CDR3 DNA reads TGCGCCAGCAGCTTGGGTGGGCTGGGCACTGAAGCTTTCTTT. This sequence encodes CASSLGGLGTEAFF. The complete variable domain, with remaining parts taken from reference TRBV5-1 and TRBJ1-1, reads KAGVTQTPRYLIKTRGQQVTLSCSPISGHRSVSWYQQTPGQGLQFLFEYFSETQRNKGNFPGRFSGRQFSNSRSEMNVSTLELGDSALYLCASSLGGLGTEAFFGQGTRLTVV.

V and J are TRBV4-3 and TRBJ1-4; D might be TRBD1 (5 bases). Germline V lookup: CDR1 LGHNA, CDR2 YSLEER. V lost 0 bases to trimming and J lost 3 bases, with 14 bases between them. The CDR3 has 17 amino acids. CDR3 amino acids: CASSQDGIDRSNEKLFF. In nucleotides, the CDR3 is TGCGCCAGCAGCCAAGATGGTATAGACAGATCTAATGAAAAACTGTTTTTT.

For the CDR3, the DNA is TGTGCCAGCAGCGGGACTGGGAGCTCCTACAATGAGCAGTTCTTC. Its protein is CASSGTGSSYNEQFF. The chain recombines TRBV9 with TRBJ2-1, with D perhaps matching TRBD2 (5 bases). Trimming took off 3 bases at V and 0 bases at J, with 10 bases between the two ends. The V gene's germline CDR1 is SGDLS and CDR2 YYNGEE. The CDR3 runs 15 residues.

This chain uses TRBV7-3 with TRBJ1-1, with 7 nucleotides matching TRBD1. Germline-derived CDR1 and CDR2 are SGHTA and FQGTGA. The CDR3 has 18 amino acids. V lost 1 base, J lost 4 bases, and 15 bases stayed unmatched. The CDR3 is CASSLMGRDSSGGTEAFF. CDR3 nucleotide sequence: TGTGCCAGCAGCTTAATGGGTAGGGACAGTTCAGGTGGCACTGAAGCTTTCTTT.

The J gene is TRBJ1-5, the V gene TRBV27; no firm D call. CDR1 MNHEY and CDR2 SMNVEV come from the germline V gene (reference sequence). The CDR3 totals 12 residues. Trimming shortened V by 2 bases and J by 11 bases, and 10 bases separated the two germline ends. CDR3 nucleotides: TGTGCCAGCAGTTTAGTGGGAGAGGCCCAGCATTTT. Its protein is CASSLVGEAQHF.

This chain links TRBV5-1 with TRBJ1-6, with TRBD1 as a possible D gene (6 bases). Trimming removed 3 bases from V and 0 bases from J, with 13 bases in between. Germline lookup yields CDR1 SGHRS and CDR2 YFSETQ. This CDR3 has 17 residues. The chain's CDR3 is CASSWTALSSYNSPLHF. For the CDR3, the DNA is TGCGCCAGCAGCTGGACAGCCCTGAGCTCCTATAATTCACCCCTCCACTTT.

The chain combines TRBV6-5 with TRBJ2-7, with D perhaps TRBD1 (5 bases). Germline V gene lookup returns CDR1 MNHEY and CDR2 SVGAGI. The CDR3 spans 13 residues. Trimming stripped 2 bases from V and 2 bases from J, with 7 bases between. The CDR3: CASSYGATYEQYF. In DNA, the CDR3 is TGTGCCAGCAGTTACGGGGCCACCTACGAGCAGTACTTC.

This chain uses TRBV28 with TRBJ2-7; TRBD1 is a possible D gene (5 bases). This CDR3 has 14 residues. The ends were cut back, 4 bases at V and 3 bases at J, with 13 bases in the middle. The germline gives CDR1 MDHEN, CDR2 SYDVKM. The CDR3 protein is CASSSQDTYYEQYF. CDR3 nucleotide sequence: TGTGCCAGCAGTTCCCAGGACACCTACTACGAGCAGTACTTC.

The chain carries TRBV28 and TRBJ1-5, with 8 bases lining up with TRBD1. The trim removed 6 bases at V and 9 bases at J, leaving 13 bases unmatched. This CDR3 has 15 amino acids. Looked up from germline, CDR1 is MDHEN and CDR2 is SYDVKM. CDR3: CASRPDRVQFSPQHF. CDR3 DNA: TGTGCCAGCAGACCGGACAGGGTGCAGTTTTCGCCCCAGCATTTT.

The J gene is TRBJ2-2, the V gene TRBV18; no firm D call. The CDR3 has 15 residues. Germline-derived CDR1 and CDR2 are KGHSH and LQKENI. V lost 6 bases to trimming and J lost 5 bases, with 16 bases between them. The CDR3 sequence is CASSLGTLRTGELFF. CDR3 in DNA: TGTGCCAGCTCCCTAGGAACTTTGAGAACCGGGGAGCTGTTTTTT.

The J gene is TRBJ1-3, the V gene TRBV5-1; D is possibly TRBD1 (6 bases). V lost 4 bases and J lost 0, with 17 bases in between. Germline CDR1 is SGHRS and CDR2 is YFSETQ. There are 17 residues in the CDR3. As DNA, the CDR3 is TGCGCCAGCAGCCAATGGCTTACAGGGAGCTCTGGAAACACCATATATTTT. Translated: CASSQWLTGSSGNTIYF.

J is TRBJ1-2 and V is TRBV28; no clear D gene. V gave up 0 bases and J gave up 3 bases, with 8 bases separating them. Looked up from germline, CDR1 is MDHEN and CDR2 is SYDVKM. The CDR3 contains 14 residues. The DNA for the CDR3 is TGTGCCAGCAGTTTATGGGGCAGGTACTATGGCTACACCTTC. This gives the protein CASSLWGRYYGYTF.

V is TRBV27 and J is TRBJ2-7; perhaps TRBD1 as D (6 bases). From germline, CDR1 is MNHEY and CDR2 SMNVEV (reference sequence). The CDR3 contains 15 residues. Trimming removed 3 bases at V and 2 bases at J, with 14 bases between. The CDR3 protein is CASSFRQGTAYEQYF. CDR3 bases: TGTGCCAGCAGTTTCCGGCAGGGGACGGCCTACGAGCAGTACTTC.

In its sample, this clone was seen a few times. The CDR3 loop reads CASSTRGGNYNEQFF. DNA for the CDR3: TGTGCCAGCAGCACGCGGGGGGGAAACTACAATGAGCAGTTCTTC. The chain recombines TRBV5-6 with TRBJ2-1; 9 nucleotides match TRBD2. This CDR3 spans 15 amino acids. J was trimmed by 3 bases and V by 4 bases; bases with no gene match: 5. Per germline, CDR1 SGHDT and CDR2 YYEEEE.

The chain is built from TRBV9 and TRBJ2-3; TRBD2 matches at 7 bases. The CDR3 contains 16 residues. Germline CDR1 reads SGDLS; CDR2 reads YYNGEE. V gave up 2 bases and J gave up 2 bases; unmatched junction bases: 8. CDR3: CASSVPSGAFTDTQYF. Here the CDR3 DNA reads TGTGCCAGCAGCGTCCCTAGCGGAGCCTTCACAGATACGCAGTATTTT.

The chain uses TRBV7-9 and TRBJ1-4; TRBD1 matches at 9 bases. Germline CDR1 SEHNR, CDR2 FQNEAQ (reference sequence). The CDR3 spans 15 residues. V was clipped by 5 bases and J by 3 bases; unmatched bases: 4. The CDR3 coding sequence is TGTGCCAGCAGCATACAGGGGGCGCCTAATGAAAAACTGTTTTTT. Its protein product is CASSIQGAPNEKLFF.

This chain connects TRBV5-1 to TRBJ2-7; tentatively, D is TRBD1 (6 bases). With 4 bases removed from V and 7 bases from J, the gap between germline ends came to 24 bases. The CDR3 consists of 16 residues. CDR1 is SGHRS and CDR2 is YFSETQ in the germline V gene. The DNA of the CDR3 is TGCGCCAGCAGCCCATCCCCGGACAGAATCATTAGTGAGCAGTACTTC. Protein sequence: CASSPSPDRIISEQYF. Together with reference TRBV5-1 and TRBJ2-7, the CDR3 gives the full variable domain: KAGVTQTPRYLIKTRGQQVTLSCSPISGHRSVSWYQQTPGQGLQFLFEYFSETQRNKGNFPGRFSGRQFSNSRSEMNVSTLELGDSALYLCASSPSPDRIISEQYFGPGTRLTVT.

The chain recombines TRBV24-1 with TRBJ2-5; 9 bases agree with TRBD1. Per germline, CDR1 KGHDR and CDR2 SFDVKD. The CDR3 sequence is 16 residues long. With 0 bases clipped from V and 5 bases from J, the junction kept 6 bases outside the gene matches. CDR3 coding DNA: TGTGCCACCAGTGATTTGCCACAGGGGGCCGAGGAGACCCAGTACTTC. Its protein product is CATSDLPQGAEETQYF.

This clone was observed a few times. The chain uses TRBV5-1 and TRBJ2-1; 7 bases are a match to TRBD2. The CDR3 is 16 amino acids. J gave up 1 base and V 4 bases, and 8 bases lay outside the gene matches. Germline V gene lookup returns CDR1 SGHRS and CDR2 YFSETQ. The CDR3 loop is CASSPRGSGSYNEQFF. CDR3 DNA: TGCGCCAGCAGCCCCCGGGGTAGCGGGTCCTACAATGAGCAGTTCTTC.

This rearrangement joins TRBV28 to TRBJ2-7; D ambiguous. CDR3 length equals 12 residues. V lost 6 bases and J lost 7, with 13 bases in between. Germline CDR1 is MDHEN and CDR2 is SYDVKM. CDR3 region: CASSSGSSEQYF. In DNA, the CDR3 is TGTGCCAGCAGCTCCGGTTCGTCAGAGCAGTACTTC.

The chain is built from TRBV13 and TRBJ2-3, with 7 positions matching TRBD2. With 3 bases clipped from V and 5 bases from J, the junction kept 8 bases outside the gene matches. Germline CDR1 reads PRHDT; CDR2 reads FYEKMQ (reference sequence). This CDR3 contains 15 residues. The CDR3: CASSFYPGREDTQYF. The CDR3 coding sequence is TGTGCCAGCAGCTTTTACCCGGGGAGGGAAGATACGCAGTATTTT.

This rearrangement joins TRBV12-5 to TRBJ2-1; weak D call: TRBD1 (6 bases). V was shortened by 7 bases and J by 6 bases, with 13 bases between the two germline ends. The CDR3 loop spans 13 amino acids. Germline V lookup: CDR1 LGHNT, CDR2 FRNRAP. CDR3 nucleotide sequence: TGTGCTAGTGCCAGGACAGACGGCAATGAGCAGTTCTTC. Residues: CASARTDGNEQFF.

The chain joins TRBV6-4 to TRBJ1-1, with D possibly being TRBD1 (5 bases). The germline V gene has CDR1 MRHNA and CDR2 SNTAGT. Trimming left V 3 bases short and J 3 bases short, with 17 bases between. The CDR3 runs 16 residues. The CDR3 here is CASSECSGGRHTEAFF. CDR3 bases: TGTGCCAGCAGTGAATGTTCCGGGGGGAGGCACACTGAAGCTTTCTTT.

CDR3 nucleotides: TGCGCCAGCAGCGGGGGCCGAGCCGACGAGCAGTACTTC. Translating it yields CASSGGRADEQYF. This chain uses TRBV5-1 with TRBJ2-7; tentative D call: TRBD1 (6 bases). Germline CDR1 and CDR2: SGHRS and YFSETQ. Trimming shortened V by 4 bases and J by 5 bases, and 13 bases separated the two germline ends. The CDR3 sequence is 13 residues long.